This T cell receptor beta chain was captured in a study of neurological immune-mediated disorders. This clonotype has a count of ten or more. V shed 6 bases and J shed 7 bases, with 3 bases lying between them. The CDR3 runs 10 residues. A single record per CDR3 protein comes from TCRdb applying MiXCR to the 5' RACE reads. The sample carries 87,000 or so distinct CDR3 sequences, around 3.3% recorded once. The clonotype was recovered from a woman under 30 with multiple sclerosis. This chain connects TRBV12-3 or TRBV12-4 to TRBJ2-2; D unclear. The sequenced material came from PBMCs. The CDR3 nucleotides read TGTGCCAGCAGGGGCGGGGAGCTGTTTTTT. Translating it yields CASRGGELFF.